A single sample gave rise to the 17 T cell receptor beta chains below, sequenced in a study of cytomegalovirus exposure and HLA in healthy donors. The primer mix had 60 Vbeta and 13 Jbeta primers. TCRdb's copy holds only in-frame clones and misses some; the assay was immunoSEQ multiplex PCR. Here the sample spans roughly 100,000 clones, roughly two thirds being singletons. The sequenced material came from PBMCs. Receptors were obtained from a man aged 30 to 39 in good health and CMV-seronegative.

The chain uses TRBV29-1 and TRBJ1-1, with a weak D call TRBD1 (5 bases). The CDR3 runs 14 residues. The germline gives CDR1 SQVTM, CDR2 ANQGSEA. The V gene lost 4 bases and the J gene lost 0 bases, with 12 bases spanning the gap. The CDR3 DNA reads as TGCAGCGTTGGGGCAGGGTCAATGAACACTGAAGCTTTCTTT. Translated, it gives CSVGAGSMNTEAFF.

The CDR3 DNA reads as TGTGCCAGCTCACCACTTGGCCCAGCACAAGTAGCGGACTCCTACAATGAGCAGTTCTTC. This translates into CASSPLGPAQVADSYNEQFF. The chain links TRBV18 to TRBJ2-1, with a tentative D call TRBD2 (6 bases). The CDR3 has 20 amino acids. The germline V and J ends were trimmed by 1 base and 0 bases, with 22 bases remaining between them. Germline V gene lookup returns CDR1 KGHSH and CDR2 LQKENI.

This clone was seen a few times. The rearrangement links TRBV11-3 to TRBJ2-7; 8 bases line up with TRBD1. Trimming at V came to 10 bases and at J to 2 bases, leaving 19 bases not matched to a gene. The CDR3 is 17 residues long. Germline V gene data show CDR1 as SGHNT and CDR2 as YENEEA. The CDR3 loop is CAIRPDREKSPPYEQYF. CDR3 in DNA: TGTGCCATAAGGCCGGACAGGGAGAAATCCCCTCCCTACGAGCAGTACTTC.

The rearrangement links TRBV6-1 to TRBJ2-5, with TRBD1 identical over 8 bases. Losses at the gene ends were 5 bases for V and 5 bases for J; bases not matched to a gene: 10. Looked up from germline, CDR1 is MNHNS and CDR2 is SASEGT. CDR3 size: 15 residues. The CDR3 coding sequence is TGTGCCAGCAGTCTATCAGGACAGGGTGGGGAGACCCAGTACTTC. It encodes CASSLSGQGGETQYF.

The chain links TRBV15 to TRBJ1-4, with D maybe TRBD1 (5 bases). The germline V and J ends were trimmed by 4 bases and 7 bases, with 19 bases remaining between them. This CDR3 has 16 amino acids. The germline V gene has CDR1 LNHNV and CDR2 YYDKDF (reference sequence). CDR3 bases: TGTGCCACCAGCATAAGGGGCGGGGGGAATCCTGAAAAACTGTTTTTT. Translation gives CATSIRGGGNPEKLFF.

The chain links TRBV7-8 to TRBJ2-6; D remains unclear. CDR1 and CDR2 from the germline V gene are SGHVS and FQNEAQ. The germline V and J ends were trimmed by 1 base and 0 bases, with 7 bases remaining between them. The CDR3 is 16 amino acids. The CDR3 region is CASSLGLGSGANVLTF. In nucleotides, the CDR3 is TGTGCCAGCAGCTTAGGACTGGGCTCTGGGGCCAACGTCCTGACTTTC.

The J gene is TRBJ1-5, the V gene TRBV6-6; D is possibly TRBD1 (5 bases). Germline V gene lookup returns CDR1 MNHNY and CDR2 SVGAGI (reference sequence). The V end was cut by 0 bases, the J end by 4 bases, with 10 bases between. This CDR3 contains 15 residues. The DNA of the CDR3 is TGTGCCAGCAGTTACTCGTCAGGGCGGAATCAGCCCCAGCATTTT. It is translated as CASSYSSGRNQPQHF.

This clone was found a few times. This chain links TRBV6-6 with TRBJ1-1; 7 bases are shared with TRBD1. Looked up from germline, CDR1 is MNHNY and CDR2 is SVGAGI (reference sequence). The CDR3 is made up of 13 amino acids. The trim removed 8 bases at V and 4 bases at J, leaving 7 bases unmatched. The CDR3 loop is CASDRALTTEAFF. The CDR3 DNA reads TGTGCCAGCGACAGGGCCCTTACCACTGAAGCTTTCTTT.

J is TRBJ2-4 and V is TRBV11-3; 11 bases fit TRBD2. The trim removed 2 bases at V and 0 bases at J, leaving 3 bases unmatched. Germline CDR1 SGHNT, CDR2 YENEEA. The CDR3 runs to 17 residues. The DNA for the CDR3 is TGTGCCAGCAGCTTAAGACTAGCGGGATTAGCCAAAAACATTCAGTACTTC. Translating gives CASSLRLAGLAKNIQYF. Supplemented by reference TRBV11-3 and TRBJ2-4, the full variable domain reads EAGVVQSPRYKIIEKKQPVAFWCNPISGHNTLYWYLQNLGQGPELLIRYENEEAVDDSQLPKDRFSAERLKGVDSTLKIQPAELGDSAVYLCASSLRLAGLAKNIQYFGAGTRLSVL.

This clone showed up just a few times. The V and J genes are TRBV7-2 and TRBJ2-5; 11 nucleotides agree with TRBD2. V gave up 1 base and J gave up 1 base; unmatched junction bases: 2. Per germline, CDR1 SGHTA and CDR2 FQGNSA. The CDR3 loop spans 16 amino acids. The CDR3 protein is CASSLGLAGGQETQYF. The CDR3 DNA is TGTGCCAGCAGCTTAGGGCTAGCGGGAGGCCAAGAGACCCAGTACTTC.

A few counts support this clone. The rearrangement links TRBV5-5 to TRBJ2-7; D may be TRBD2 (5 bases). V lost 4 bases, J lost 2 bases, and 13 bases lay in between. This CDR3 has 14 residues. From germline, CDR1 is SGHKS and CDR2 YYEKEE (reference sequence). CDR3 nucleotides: TGTGCCAGCAGCCAGGTGTCGGGAACCTACGAGCAGTACTTC. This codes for CASSQVSGTYEQYF. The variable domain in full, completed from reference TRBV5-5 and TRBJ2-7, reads DAGVTQSPTHLIKTRGQQVTLRCSPISGHKSVSWYQQVLGQGPQFIFQYYEKEERGRGNFPDRFSARQFPNYSSELNVNALLLGDSALYLCASSQVSGTYEQYFGPGTRLTVT.

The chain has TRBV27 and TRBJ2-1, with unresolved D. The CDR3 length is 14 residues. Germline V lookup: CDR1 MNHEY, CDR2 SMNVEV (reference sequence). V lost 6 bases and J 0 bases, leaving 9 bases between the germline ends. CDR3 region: CASRTPSSYNEQFF. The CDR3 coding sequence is TGTGCCAGCAGAACTCCGAGCTCCTACAATGAGCAGTTCTTC.

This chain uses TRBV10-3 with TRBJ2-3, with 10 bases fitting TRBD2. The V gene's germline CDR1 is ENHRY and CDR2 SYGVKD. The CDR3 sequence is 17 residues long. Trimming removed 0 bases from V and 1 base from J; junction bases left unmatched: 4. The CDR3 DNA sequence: TGTGCCATCAGTGAGTCGCCTAGCGGGAGTGGCACAGATACGCAGTATTTT. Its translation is CAISESPSGSGTDTQYF.

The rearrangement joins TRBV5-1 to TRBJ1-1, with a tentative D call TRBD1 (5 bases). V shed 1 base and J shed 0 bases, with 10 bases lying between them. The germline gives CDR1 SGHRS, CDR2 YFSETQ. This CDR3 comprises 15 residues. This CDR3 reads CASSLNRGMNTEAFF. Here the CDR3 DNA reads TGCGCCAGCAGCTTGAATCGGGGGATGAACACTGAAGCTTTCTTT. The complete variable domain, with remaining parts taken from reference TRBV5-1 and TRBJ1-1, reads KAGVTQTPRYLIKTRGQQVTLSCSPISGHRSVSWYQQTPGQGLQFLFEYFSETQRNKGNFPGRFSGRQFSNSRSEMNVSTLELGDSALYLCASSLNRGMNTEAFFGQGTRLTVV.

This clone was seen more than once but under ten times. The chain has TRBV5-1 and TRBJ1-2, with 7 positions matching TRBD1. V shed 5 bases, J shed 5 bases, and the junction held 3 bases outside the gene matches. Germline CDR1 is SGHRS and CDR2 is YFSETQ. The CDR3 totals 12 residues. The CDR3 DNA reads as TGCGCCAGCAGTGCGGACAGGTATGGCTACACCTTC. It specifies CASSADRYGYTF.

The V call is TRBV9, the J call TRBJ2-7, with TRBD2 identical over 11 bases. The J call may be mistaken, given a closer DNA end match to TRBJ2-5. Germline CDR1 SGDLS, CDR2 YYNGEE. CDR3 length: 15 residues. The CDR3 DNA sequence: TGTGCCAGCAGCGTAGGCGGACTAGCGGGAGAGACCCAGTACTTC. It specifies CASSVGGLAGETQYF.

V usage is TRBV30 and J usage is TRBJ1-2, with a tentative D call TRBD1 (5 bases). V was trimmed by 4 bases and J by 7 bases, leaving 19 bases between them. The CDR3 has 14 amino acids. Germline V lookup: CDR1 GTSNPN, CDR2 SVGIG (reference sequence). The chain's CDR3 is CAWTSVRDLLGYTF. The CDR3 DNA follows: TGTGCCTGGACATCGGTCAGGGATCTTCTTGGCTACACCTTC.